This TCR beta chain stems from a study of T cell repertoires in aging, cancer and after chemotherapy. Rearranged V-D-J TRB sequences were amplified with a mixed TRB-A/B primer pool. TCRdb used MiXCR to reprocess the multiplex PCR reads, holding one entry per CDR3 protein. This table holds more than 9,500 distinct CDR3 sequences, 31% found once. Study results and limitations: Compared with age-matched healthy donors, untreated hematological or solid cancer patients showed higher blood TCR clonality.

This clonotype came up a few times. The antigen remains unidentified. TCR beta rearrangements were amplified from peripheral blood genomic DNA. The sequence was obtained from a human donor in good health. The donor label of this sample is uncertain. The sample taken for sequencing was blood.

The CDR3 loop is CASSHVAGAAIAQYF. The DNA of the CDR3 is TGTGCCAGCAGCCATGTAGCGGGGGCGGCAATAGCGCAGTATTTT. This chain connects TRBV14 to TRBJ2-3; TRBD2 aligns across 9 bases. Germline lookup yields CDR1 SGHDN and CDR2 FVKESK. The CDR3 is 15 amino acids. With 3 bases clipped from V and 10 bases from J, the junction kept 11 bases outside the gene matches.